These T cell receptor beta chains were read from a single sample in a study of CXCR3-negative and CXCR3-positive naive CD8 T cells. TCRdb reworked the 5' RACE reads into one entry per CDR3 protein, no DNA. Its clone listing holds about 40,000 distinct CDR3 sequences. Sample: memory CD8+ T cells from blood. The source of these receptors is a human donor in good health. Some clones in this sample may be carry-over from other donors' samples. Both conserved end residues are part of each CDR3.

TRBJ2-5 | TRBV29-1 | CSVEEGTSGYQETQYF
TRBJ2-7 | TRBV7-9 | CASSADGVDPYEQYF
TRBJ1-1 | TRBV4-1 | CASSLNRDDTEAFF
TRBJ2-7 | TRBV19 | CASSLGWGSEQYF
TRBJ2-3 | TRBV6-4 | CASSDERGGPDTQYF
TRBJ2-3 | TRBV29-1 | CSANPTADTQYF
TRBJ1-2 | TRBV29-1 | CSVEGNTYGYTF
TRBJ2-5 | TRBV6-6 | CASSYSVPSGIETQYF
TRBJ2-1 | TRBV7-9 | CASSFYGRTGVNEQFF
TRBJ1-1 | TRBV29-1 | CSVEDHGWGEAFF
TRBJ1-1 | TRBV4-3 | CASSHGTGPNTEAFF
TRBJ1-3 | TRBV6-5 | CASSSYGTGGNTIYF
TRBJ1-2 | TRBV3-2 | CASSQAPGPNGYTF
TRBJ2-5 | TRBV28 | CASSLGLLETQYF
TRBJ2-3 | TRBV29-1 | CSVGPGGALDTQYF
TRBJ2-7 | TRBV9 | CASSVAEGANEQYF
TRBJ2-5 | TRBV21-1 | CASSKERTGYQETQYF
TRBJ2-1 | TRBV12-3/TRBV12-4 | CASSTGLAGGSSYNEQFF
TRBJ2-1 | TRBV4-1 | CASSQVDFSSGVSSYNEQFF
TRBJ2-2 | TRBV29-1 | CSVRTGHGGSGGSLELFF
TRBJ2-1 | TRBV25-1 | CASKHEGYNEQFF
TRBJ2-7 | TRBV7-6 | CASSFRSLYRDGDYERYF
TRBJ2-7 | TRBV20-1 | CSASARTDSYEQYF